This is a list of T cell receptor beta chains from one sample in a study of control samples from healthy donors and cancer patients. Measured with immunoSEQ multiplex PCR; TCRdb has only the in-frame clones, and not every one. The repertoire holds roughly 180,000 clones, with 80% to 95% as singletons. The material sequenced was blood. The receptor set was obtained from a woman in her thirties or forties in good health. Both conserved end residues are part of each CDR3. The D gene is left open where the match is weak. Expanded clones are given a class, and other clones once, few, many or no size at all.

v_call	j_call	clone_size	d_call	cdr3_aa	cdr3_nt
TRBV5-1	TRBJ2-3	.	.	CASSLLGASTDTQYF	TGCGCCAGCAGCTTGTTGGGGGCTAGCACAGATACGCAGTATTTT
TRBV15	TRBJ2-3	once	.	CATTIAGFNTQYF	TGTGCCACCACTATTGCGGGCTTTAATACGCAGTATTTT
TRBV25-1	TRBJ2-5	.	TRBD2	CASSEVAGSQETQYF	TGTGCCAGCAGTGAGGTAGCGGGGTCCCAAGAGACCCAGTACTTC
TRBV9	TRBJ2-5	.	.	CASSFSWREAQETQYF	TGTGCCAGCAGCTTTAGTTGGAGGGAAGCCCAAGAGACCCAGTACTTC
TRBV7-9	TRBJ1-6	once	.	CASSPDSPSSYNSPLHF	TGTGCCAGCAGCCCGGACAGTCCGAGCTCCTATAATTCACCCCTCCACTTT
TRBV19	TRBJ1-2	.	.	CASIRPDGRYGYTF	TGTGCCAGTATTAGACCGGACGGAAGATATGGCTACACCTTC
TRBV7-9	TRBJ2-1	.	.	CASSTVSEQFF	TGTGCCAGCAGCACGGTCAGTGAGCAGTTCTTC
TRBV7-7	TRBJ2-1	once	TRBD1	CASSSLTDRGLNEQFF	TGTGCCAGCAGCTCTCTTACGGACAGGGGGCTGAATGAGCAGTTCTTC
TRBV5-1	TRBJ2-6	.	.	CASSPLDPGLGSGANVLTF	TGCGCCAGCAGCCCCCTTGATCCGGGGTTGGGCTCTGGGGCCAACGTCCTGACTTTC
TRBV10-3	TRBJ2-7	once	TRBD1	CAISDPGTGRNYEQYF	TGTGCCATCAGTGACCCCGGGACAGGGCGGAACTACGAGCAGTACTTC
TRBV6-1	TRBJ1-1	.	.	CASSEYRDTEAFF	TGTGCCAGCAGTGAGTACAGGGACACTGAAGCTTTCTTT
TRBV7-7	TRBJ2-1	.	.	CASSPQGRGMNEQFF	TGTGCCAGCAGCCCCCAGGGCAGGGGTATGAATGAGCAGTTCTTC
TRBV5-1	TRBJ1-1	.	.	CASSFNSGDTEAFF	TGCGCCAGCAGCTTCAATTCAGGGGACACTGAAGCTTTCTTT
TRBV20-1	TRBJ2-7	few	.	CSATLRGEQYF	TGCAGTGCTACCCTCAGGGGCGAGCAGTACTTC
TRBV24-1	TRBJ2-7	.	.	CATRTNRVTYEQYF	TGTGCCACCAGGACTAACAGGGTTACCTACGAGCAGTACTTC
TRBV2	TRBJ2-3	.	TRBD2	CASSEVGGRRDTQYF	TGTGCCAGCAGTGAAGTGGGGGGGAGGAGGGATACGCAGTATTTT
TRBV2	TRBJ2-3	.	.	CASQAEDTQYF	TGTGCCAGCCAGGCTGAAGATACGCAGTATTTT
TRBV2	TRBJ1-1	.	.	CASSESGYDTEAFF	TGTGCCAGCAGTGAATCAGGGTATGACACTGAAGCTTTCTTT
TRBV5-1	TRBJ1-5	.	TRBD1	CASSLDFKGQGADQPQHF	TGCGCCAGCAGCTTGGATTTTAAGGGACAGGGGGCGGATCAGCCCCAGCATTTT
TRBV2	TRBJ1-4	.	.	CATSRIENEKLFF	TGTGCCACCTCCCGGATCGAAAATGAAAAACTGTTTTTT
TRBV19	TRBJ1-5	.	TRBD1	CASRGQVGRQPQHF	TGTGCCAGTAGAGGACAGGTAGGTCGTCAGCCCCAGCATTTT
TRBV18	TRBJ2-6	.	.	CASQISRAGANVLTF	TGTGCCAGTCAAATTTCCAGGGCTGGGGCCAACGTCCTGACTTTC
TRBV9	TRBJ1-6	.	.	CASSIDSYNSPLHF	TGTGCCAGCAGCATTGACAGCTATAATTCACCCCTCCACTTT
TRBV6-5	TRBJ2-7	.	TRBD2	CASRTSSGGEQYF	TGTGCCAGCAGAACTTCTAGCGGGGGGGAGCAGTACTTC
TRBV4-1	TRBJ1-5	.	.	CASSQYNGNQPQHF	TGCGCCAGCAGCCAGTACAACGGGAATCAGCCCCAGCATTTT
TRBV4-2	TRBJ1-1	.	.	CASSQTRMNTEAFF	TGTGCCAGCAGCCAGACACGGATGAACACTGAAGCTTTCTTT
TRBV19	TRBJ1-4	.	.	CATPVLGDEKLFF	TGTGCCACCCCGGTGTTGGGGGATGAAAAACTGTTTTTT
TRBV6-5	TRBJ1-3	.	.	CASTNRQSGNTIYF	TGTGCCAGCACCAACCGACAGTCTGGAAACACCATATATTTT
TRBV27	TRBJ1-1	.	.	CASSPRDKNTEAFF	TGTGCCAGCAGTCCGAGAGATAAGAACACTGAAGCTTTCTTT
TRBV4-1	TRBJ2-7	few	.	CASSQLDLGVSYEQYF	TGCGCCAGCAGTCAGCTAGACCTGGGGGTCTCCTACGAGCAGTACTTC
TRBV7-6	TRBJ2-3	.	TRBD2	CASSSNPTSGGRDTQYF	TGTGCCAGCAGCTCCAACCCGACTAGCGGGGGGCGGGATACGCAGTATTTT
TRBV20-1	TRBJ1-1	.	.	CSASWGTEAFF	TGCAGTGCTAGTTGGGGCACTGAAGCTTTCTTT
TRBV27	TRBJ2-1	.	.	CASSLSQGYEQFF	TGTGCCAGCAGTTTAAGTCAGGGCTATGAGCAGTTCTTC
TRBV12-5	TRBJ2-7	.	.	CASGLGSGNEQYF	TGTGCTAGTGGTTTGGGTTCGGGGAACGAGCAGTACTTC
TRBV4-1	TRBJ1-4	.	.	CASSQNPRALPGEKLFF	TGCGCCAGCAGCCAAAACCCACGGGCCCTCCCAGGGGAAAAACTGTTTTTT
TRBV14	TRBJ2-7	.	.	CASSQGASITYEQYF	TGTGCCAGCAGCCAAGGCGCCTCTATAACCTACGAGCAGTACTTC